This is a list of T cell receptor beta chains from one sample in a study of monozygotic twins with inflammatory bowel disease. TCRdb derives one entry per CDR3 protein from the 5' RACE reads, leaving out DNA. The data show around 410,000 distinct CDR3 sequences, and the top ten clones hold approximately 2.3%. The sample taken for sequencing was blood. Receptors were obtained from a human donor with ulcerative colitis or Crohn's disease, or a healthy co-twin of an affected twin (not recorded which). CDR3s include the opening cysteine and the closing phenylalanine or tryptophan.

J: TRBJ2-4
V: TRBV6-5
CDR3: CASSYSVLAKNIQYF

J: TRBJ1-5
V: TRBV7-9
CDR3: CASSFPGSYQPQHF

J: TRBJ2-3
V: TRBV28
CDR3: CASSLVRGLLKGTQYF

J: TRBJ1-1
V: TRBV20-1
CDR3: CSAKVGSVGTEAFF

J: TRBJ1-1
V: TRBV2
CDR3: CASTPPTGANTEAFF

J: TRBJ1-1
V: TRBV5-1
CDR3: CASSTGRMNTEAFF

J: TRBJ2-1
V: TRBV5-1
CDR3: CASSGRGVRSYNEQFF

J: TRBJ2-3
V: TRBV13
CDR3: CASTGKDRIDTQYF

J: TRBJ2-3
V: TRBV4-1
CDR3: CASREGTAFLDTQYF

J: TRBJ2-1
V: TRBV20-1
CDR3: CSAFRDGYNEQFF

J: TRBJ2-1
V: TRBV4-1
CDR3: CASSQTPSGRRMGSYNEQFF

J: TRBJ2-3
V: TRBV6-1
CDR3: CASARLDAQYF

J: TRBJ2-1
V: TRBV21-1
CDR3: CASSKKRERHEQFF

J: TRBJ2-7
V: TRBV27
CDR3: CASGRNPYEQYF

J: TRBJ1-6
V: TRBV6-2/TRBV6-3
CDR3: CASTWGQYNSPLHF

J: TRBJ2-1
V: TRBV9
CDR3: CAGSTPLSGRSYNEQFF

J: TRBJ1-2
V: TRBV5-1
CDR3: CASSRDRGEDGYTF

J: TRBJ2-7
V: TRBV5-1
CDR3: CASSLPSWNSYEQYF

J: TRBJ1-1
V: TRBV29-1
CDR3: CSVNLNTEAFF